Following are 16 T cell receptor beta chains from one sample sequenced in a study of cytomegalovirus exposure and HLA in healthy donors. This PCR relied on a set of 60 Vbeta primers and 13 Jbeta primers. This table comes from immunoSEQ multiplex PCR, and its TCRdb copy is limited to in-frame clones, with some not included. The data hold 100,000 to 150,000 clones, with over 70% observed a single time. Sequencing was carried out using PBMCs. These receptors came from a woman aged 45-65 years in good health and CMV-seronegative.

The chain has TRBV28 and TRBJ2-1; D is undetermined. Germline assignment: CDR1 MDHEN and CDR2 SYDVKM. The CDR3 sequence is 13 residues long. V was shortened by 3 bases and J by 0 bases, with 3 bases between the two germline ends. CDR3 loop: CASSFSSYNEQFF. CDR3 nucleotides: TGTGCCAGCAGTTTTAGCTCCTACAATGAGCAGTTCTTC.

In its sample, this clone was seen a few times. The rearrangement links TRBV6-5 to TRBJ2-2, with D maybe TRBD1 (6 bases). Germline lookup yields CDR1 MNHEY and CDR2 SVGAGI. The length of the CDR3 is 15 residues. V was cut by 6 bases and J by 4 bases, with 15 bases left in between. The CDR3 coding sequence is TGTGCCAGCAGCCGCCTGGGCAGGGGCACCGGGGAGCTGTTTTTT. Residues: CASSRLGRGTGELFF.

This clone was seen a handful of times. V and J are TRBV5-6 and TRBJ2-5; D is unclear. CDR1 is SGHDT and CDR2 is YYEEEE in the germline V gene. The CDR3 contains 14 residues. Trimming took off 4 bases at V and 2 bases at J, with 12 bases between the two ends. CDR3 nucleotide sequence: TGTGCCAGCAGCCACCTCGCGGATCAAGAGACCCAGTACTTC. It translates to CASSHLADQETQYF.

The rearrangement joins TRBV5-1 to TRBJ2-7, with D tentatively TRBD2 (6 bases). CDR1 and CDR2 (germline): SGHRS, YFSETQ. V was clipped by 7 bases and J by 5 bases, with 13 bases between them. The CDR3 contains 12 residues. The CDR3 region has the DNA TGCGCCAGCGGCCCCAGGAGGGACGAGCAGTACTTC. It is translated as CASGPRRDEQYF.

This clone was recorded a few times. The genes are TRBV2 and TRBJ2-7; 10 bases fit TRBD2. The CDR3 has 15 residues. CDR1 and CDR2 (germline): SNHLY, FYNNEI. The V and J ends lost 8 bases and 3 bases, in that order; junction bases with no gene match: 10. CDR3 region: CASHGTGTSVYEQYF. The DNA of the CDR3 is TGTGCCAGCCATGGAACCGGGACTAGCGTCTACGAGCAGTACTTC.

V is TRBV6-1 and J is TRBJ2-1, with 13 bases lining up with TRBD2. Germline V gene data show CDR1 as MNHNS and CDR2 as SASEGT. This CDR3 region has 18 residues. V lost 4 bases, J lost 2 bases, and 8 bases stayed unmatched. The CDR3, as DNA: TGTGCCAGCAGTGGCGGACTAGCGGGAGAACTCCCCTACAATGAGCAGTTCTTC. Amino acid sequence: CASSGGLAGELPYNEQFF.

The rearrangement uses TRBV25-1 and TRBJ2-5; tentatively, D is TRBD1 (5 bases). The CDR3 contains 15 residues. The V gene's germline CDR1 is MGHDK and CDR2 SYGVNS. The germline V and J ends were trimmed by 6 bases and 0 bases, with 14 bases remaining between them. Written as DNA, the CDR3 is TGTGCCAGCAGGGCCGGACACCCGTACCAAGAGACCCAGTACTTC. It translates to CASRAGHPYQETQYF. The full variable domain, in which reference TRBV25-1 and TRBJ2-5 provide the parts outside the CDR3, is EADIYQTPRYLVIGTGKKITLECSQTMGHDKMYWYQQDPGMELHLIHYSYGVNSTEKGDLSSESTVSRIRTEHFPLTLESARPSHTSQYLCASRAGHPYQETQYFGPGTRLLVL.

The CDR3 nucleotides are TGTGCCAGCAGTGAAGATAGCGGGAGCTGGGAGACCCAGTACTTC. It encodes CASSEDSGSWETQYF. The rearrangement uses TRBV2 and TRBJ2-5, with 9 bases aligning to TRBD2. This CDR3 has 15 residues. Germline CDR1 is SNHLY and CDR2 is FYNNEI. V shed 1 base and J 5 bases; nucleotides not matched to a gene: 5.

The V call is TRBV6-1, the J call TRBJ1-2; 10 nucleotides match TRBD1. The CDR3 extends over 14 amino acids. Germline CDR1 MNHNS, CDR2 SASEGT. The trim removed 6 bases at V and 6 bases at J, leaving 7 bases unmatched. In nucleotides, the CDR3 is TGTGCCAGCAGGACCGGGACAGGGGCTGATGGCTACACCTTC. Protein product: CASRTGTGADGYTF.

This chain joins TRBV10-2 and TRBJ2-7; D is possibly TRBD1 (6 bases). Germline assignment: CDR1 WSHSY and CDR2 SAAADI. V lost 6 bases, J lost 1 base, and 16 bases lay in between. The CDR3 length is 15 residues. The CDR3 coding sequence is TGCGCCAGCAGGGGGGTGGGGGCCGAGTCCTACGAGCAGTACTTC. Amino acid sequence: CASRGVGAESYEQYF.

This CDR3 is CASSPDDRDLSGNTIYF. The CDR3 DNA is TGTGCCAGCAGCCCAGACGACAGGGATCTCTCTGGAAACACCATATATTTT. J is TRBJ1-3 and V is TRBV11-3, with TRBD1 matching over 7 bases. V lost 5 bases and J lost 0; bases outside the gene matches: 10. The CDR3 contains 17 residues. Looked up from germline, CDR1 is SGHNT and CDR2 is YENEEA.

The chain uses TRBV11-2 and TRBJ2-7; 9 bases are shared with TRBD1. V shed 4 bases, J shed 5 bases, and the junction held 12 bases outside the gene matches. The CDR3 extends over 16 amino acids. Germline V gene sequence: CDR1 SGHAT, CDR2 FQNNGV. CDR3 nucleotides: TGTGCCAGCAGCTCCGCTCGGGGACAGGGTCGGCACGAGCAGTACTTC. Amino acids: CASSSARGQGRHEQYF.

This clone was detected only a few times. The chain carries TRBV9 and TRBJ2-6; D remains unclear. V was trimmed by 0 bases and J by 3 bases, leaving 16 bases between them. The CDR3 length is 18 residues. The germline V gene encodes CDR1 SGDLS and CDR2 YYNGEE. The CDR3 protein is CASSVAPDPVYGANVLTF. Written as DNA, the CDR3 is TGTGCCAGCAGCGTAGCTCCAGATCCCGTTTATGGGGCCAACGTCCTGACTTTC.

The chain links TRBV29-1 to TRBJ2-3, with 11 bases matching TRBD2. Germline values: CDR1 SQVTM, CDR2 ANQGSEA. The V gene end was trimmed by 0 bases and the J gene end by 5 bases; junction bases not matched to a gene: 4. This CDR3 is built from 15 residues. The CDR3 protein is CSVEELAGARDTQYF. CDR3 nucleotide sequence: TGCAGCGTTGAAGAACTAGCGGGAGCGCGAGATACGCAGTATTTT.

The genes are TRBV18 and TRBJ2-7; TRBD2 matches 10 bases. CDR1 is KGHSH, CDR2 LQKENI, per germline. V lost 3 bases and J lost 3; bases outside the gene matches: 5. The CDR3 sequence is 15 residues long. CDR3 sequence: CASSPTSGQIYEQYF. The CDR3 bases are TGTGCCAGCTCACCGACTAGCGGGCAGATCTACGAGCAGTACTTC.

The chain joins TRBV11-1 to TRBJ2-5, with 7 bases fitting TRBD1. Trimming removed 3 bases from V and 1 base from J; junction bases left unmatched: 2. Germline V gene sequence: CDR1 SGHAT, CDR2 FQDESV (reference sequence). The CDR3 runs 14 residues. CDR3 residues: CASSLTGIQETQYF. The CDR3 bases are TGTGCCAGCAGCTTGACAGGGATCCAAGAGACCCAGTACTTC.